These 23 T cell receptor beta chains were all obtained from the same sample, sequenced in a study of blood T cell repertoires in COVID-19. Profiled with immunoSEQ multiplex PCR; TCRdb holds only in-frame clones, not every one. The table records 150,000 to 200,000 clones, approximately 90% of them present only once. The sample comprised PBMCs or T cells enriched from blood (not recorded which). Source of these receptors: a woman between 18 and 29 years old who had recovered from COVID-19.

The genes are TRBV5-4 and TRBJ2-2; the match to TRBD2 covers 8 bases. V was pared by 1 base and J by 5 bases, with 10 bases of the junction left unmatched. Germline CDR1 SGHNT, CDR2 YYREEE (reference sequence). This CDR3 comprises 17 residues. The CDR3 DNA sequence: TGTGCCAGCAGCTTGAAGCTCGGGAGGGCCATGACCGGGGAGCTGTTTTTT. Encoded protein: CASSLKLGRAMTGELFF.

The chain couples TRBV28 to TRBJ1-2, with D maybe TRBD1 (5 bases). Germline V gives CDR1 MDHEN, CDR2 SYDVKM. Trimming stripped 3 bases from V and 5 bases from J, with 10 bases between. The CDR3 contains 13 residues. This chain's CDR3 is CASSFNQGYGYTF. The CDR3 DNA follows: TGTGCCAGCAGTTTTAATCAGGGTTATGGCTACACCTTC.

The chain employs TRBV5-4 and TRBJ2-3, with 8 positions matching TRBD1. Germline assignment: CDR1 SGHNT and CDR2 YYREEE (reference sequence). The CDR3 is 14 residues long. With 4 bases clipped from V and 1 base from J, the junction kept 2 bases outside the gene matches. This CDR3 is CASSPDRGTDTQYF. The CDR3 region has the DNA TGTGCCAGCAGCCCGGACAGGGGCACAGATACGCAGTATTTT.

This clone was found once. This rearrangement joins TRBV28 to TRBJ2-1; D is possibly TRBD2 (5 bases). CDR3 length equals 11 residues. V was cut by 11 bases and J by 4 bases, with 9 bases left in between. Germline V gene lookup returns CDR1 MDHEN and CDR2 SYDVKM. The CDR3 DNA sequence: TGTGCCGCCGGGGAATACAATGAGCAGTTCTTC. Encoded protein: CAAGEYNEQFF.

The chain employs TRBV29-1 and TRBJ2-5; 7 bases fit TRBD1. Per germline, CDR1 SQVTM and CDR2 ANQGSEA. CDR3 length equals 13 residues. With 8 bases clipped from V and 2 bases from J, the junction kept 8 bases outside the gene matches. CDR3 nucleotides: TGCAGCCTGACAGGGAGTGATCAAGAGACCCAGTACTTC. This gives the protein CSLTGSDQETQYF.

This chain links TRBV29-1 with TRBJ2-2; 7 nucleotides align to TRBD2. Trimming cost V 4 bases and J 3 bases; bases outside gene matches: 8. The CDR3 is 15 amino acids. Germline CDR1 is SQVTM and CDR2 is ANQGSEA. CDR3 sequence: CSVGLSGADTGELFF. The CDR3 region has the DNA TGCAGCGTTGGGTTAAGCGGGGCGGACACCGGGGAGCTGTTTTTT.

This rearrangement joins TRBV5-1 to TRBJ2-5; a possible D gene is TRBD2 (5 bases). CDR1 and CDR2 from the germline V gene are SGHRS and YFSETQ. The ends were cut back, 3 bases at V and 5 bases at J, with 17 bases in the middle. This CDR3 spans 15 amino acids. This CDR3 is CASSSGGISGETQYF. CDR3 in DNA: TGCGCCAGCAGCTCAGGCGGCATCTCGGGGGAGACCCAGTACTTC.

V and J are TRBV28 and TRBJ2-7; 10 positions match TRBD1. Germline CDR1 reads MDHEN; CDR2 reads SYDVKM. This CDR3 is 15 amino acids long. The ends lost 10 bases at V and 3 bases at J; junction bases unmatched: 12. CDR3: CAIAEGTGALYEQYF. CDR3 DNA sequence: TGTGCCATCGCTGAGGGGACAGGGGCCCTCTACGAGCAGTACTTC.

In nucleotides, the CDR3 is TGTGCCAGCAGTCTAAGGACTCCTTACGAGCAGTACTTC. It translates to CASSLRTPYEQYF. J is TRBJ2-7 and V is TRBV28, with D perhaps TRBD2 (5 bases). The V and J ends lost 5 bases and 4 bases respectively, with 12 bases between them. The germline V gene has CDR1 MDHEN and CDR2 SYDVKM. This CDR3 contains 13 residues.

J is TRBJ1-1 and V is TRBV28, with D perhaps TRBD1 (6 bases). The CDR3 has 16 residues. Trimming stripped 6 bases from V and 7 bases from J, with 24 bases between. The germline gives CDR1 MDHEN, CDR2 SYDVKM. This CDR3 reads CASREYVGAGIDEAFF. CDR3 DNA sequence: TGTGCCAGCAGGGAATATGTGGGGGCGGGTATAGATGAAGCTTTCTTT.

This rearrangement joins TRBV7-9 to TRBJ2-5; 9 bases are a match to TRBD1. Unmatched junction bases numbered 5, after V lost 8 bases and J lost 4 bases. CDR3 length equals 13 residues. The V gene's germline CDR1 is SEHNR and CDR2 FQNEAQ (reference sequence). CDR3 loop: CASGTGSGETQYF. In DNA form, the CDR3 reads TGTGCCAGCGGGACAGGGTCGGGAGAGACCCAGTACTTC.

This chain joins TRBV5-4 and TRBJ2-1; 7 bases are shared with TRBD2. The germline gives CDR1 SGHNT, CDR2 YYREEE (reference sequence). The CDR3 is made up of 17 amino acids. J gave up 3 bases and V 4 bases, and 13 bases lay outside the gene matches. The CDR3 loop reads CASSPLPRGGIYNEQFF. In DNA, the CDR3 is TGTGCCAGCAGCCCGCTTCCAAGGGGAGGGATCTACAATGAGCAGTTCTTC.

The chain recombines TRBV27 with TRBJ2-7; D is perhaps TRBD1 (8 bases). V was shortened by 4 bases and J by 4 bases, with 23 bases between the two germline ends. This CDR3 contains 17 residues. Germline V gives CDR1 MNHEY, CDR2 SMNVEV (reference sequence). This CDR3 reads CASSSRLRQGRVYEQYF. CDR3 DNA sequence: TGTGCCAGCAGTTCTAGACTGAGACAGGGGAGGGTATACGAGCAGTACTTC.

The chain couples TRBV28 to TRBJ2-7; maybe TRBD1 (8 bases). The CDR3 extends over 13 amino acids. V was cut by 6 bases and J by 5 bases, with 14 bases left in between. Germline CDR1 and CDR2: MDHEN and SYDVKM. CDR3 amino acids: CASSWTGRDEQYF. The DNA of the CDR3 is TGTGCCAGCAGCTGGACAGGGAGGGACGAGCAGTACTTC. Complete variable domain (other parts from reference TRBV28 and TRBJ2-7): DVKVTQSSRYLVKRTGEKVFLECVQDMDHENMFWYRQDPGLGLRLIYFSYDVKMKEKGDIPEGYSVSREKKERFSLILESASTNQTSMYLCASSWTGRDEQYFGPGTRLTVT.

The CDR3 protein is CASSTRTGKDEQYF. CDR3 nucleotides: TGTGCCAGTAGTACTCGGACAGGAAAGGACGAGCAGTACTTC. The rearrangement joins TRBV19 to TRBJ2-7; TRBD1 aligns across 7 bases. This CDR3 contains 14 residues. V lost 4 bases, J lost 5 bases, and 8 bases stayed unmatched. Germline V gene lookup returns CDR1 LNHDA and CDR2 SQIVND (reference sequence).

This clone came up once. The chain couples TRBV9 to TRBJ2-2, with TRBD1 identical over 7 bases. The V gene's germline CDR1 is SGDLS and CDR2 YYNGEE. J was trimmed by 2 bases and V by 1 base; bases with no gene match: 14. The CDR3 spans 19 residues. For the CDR3, the DNA is TGTGCCAGCAGCGTATATGTTGATACCGGGACAGCTAACACCGGGGAGCTGTTTTTT. Translation gives CASSVYVDTGTANTGELFF.

This clone appeared a few times. The V call is TRBV28, the J call TRBJ2-7; 8 bases are a match to TRBD1. The CDR3 has 15 amino acids. The V gene end was trimmed by 5 bases and the J gene end by 2 bases; junction bases not matched to a gene: 8. In germline, CDR1 is MDHEN, CDR2 SYDVKM. CDR3 sequence: CASSPLDRDTYEQYF. DNA for the CDR3: TGTGCCAGCAGTCCGCTGGACAGGGATACCTACGAGCAGTACTTC.

The rearrangement links TRBV30 to TRBJ1-2, with TRBD1 matching 8 bases. The CDR3 totals 14 residues. CDR1 and CDR2 from the germline V gene are GTSNPN and SVGIG (reference sequence). The ends lost 1 base at V and 4 bases at J; junction bases unmatched: 5. CDR3 bases: TGTGCCTGGAGTGGCCAAACAGGGGGCTATGGCTACACCTTC. The encoded protein is CAWSGQTGGYGYTF.

The chain carries TRBV3-1 (or the pseudogene TRBV3-2) and TRBJ2-7; 8 bases align to TRBD1. This CDR3 comprises 14 residues. The V gene end was trimmed by 4 bases and the J gene end by 1 base; junction bases not matched to a gene: 3. Looked up from germline, CDR1 is LGHDT and CDR2 is YNNKEL (reference sequence). CDR3 sequence (DNA): TGTGCCAGCAGCCGTTGGGACAGGTCCTACGAGCAGTACTTC. This encodes CASSRWDRSYEQYF.

A few counts support this clone. This rearrangement joins TRBV11-2 to TRBJ2-1; 12 nucleotides match TRBD2. Germline V gene data show CDR1 as SGHAT and CDR2 as FQNNGV. V was pared by 1 base and J by 11 bases, with 3 bases of the junction left unmatched. The CDR3 spans 14 residues. CDR3 nucleotides: TGTGCCAGCAGCTTAGCAGGACTAGCGGGAAAGCAGTTCTTC. Translation: CASSLAGLAGKQFF.

This chain links TRBV5-1 with TRBJ1-1, with D uncertain. V was trimmed by 0 bases and J by 7 bases, leaving 10 bases between them. Germline V gene data show CDR1 as SGHRS and CDR2 as YFSETQ. This CDR3 has 13 residues. The CDR3 spells CASSLGEVGEAFF. DNA for the CDR3: TGCGCCAGCAGCTTGGGGGAGGTGGGTGAAGCTTTCTTT.

The chain has TRBV5-4 and TRBJ2-1, with a weak D call TRBD2 (5 bases). Trimming shortened V by 4 bases and J by 7 bases, and 9 bases separated the two germline ends. The CDR3 has 12 residues. In germline, CDR1 is SGHNT, CDR2 YYREEE (reference sequence). The CDR3 DNA follows: TGTGCCAGCAGCCCCTCGGGGAATGAGCAGTTCTTC. Translation: CASSPSGNEQFF.

The rearrangement links TRBV27 to TRBJ1-6; the D gene is possibly TRBD1 (5 bases). The CDR3 extends over 16 amino acids. The V end was cut by 5 bases, the J end by 9 bases, with 20 bases between. Germline lookup yields CDR1 MNHEY and CDR2 SMNVEV (reference sequence). This chain's CDR3 is CASSLTLGHPSSPLHF. CDR3 nucleotides: TGTGCCAGCAGTCTAACTTTGGGGCATCCTAGTTCACCCCTCCACTTT.